These T cell receptor beta chains were read from a single sample in a study of T cells in Graves' hyperthyroidism and ophthalmopathy. TCRdb re-called the multiplex PCR reads with MiXCR, one entry per CDR3 protein. Of over 200,000 distinct CDR3 sequences detected, roughly 18% appear once; the ten largest clones hold approximately 50%. The sample taken for sequencing was blood. The receptors derive from a man over 45 with Graves' hyperthyroidism. Each CDR3 is given with its conserved first and last residue. The order of the fields is V gene, CDR3 length, clone size, D gene, J gene, CDR3 protein, CDR3 DNA. A D gene is named only where the DNA matches it firmly. A clone size is listed for some rows: how often the clone was seen (once, few, many), or a class if it is expanded.

V: TRBV6-1
length: 14
size: NA
D: NA
J: TRBJ1-1
CDR3: CATRTSGTNTEAFF
DNA: TGTGCCACCCGAACCTCAGGGACGAACACTGAAGCTTTCTTT

V: TRBV2
length: 11
size: many
D: NA
J: TRBJ2-7
CDR3: CASSDLNEQYF
DNA: TGTGCCAGCAGTGACTTGAACGAGCAGTACTTC

V: TRBV5-1
length: 14
size: few
D: NA
J: TRBJ2-3
CDR3: CASSLGHHTDTQYF
DNA: TGCGCCAGCAGCCTGGGACATCACACAGATACGCAGTATTTT

V: TRBV12-5
length: 17
size: few
D: TRBD2
J: TRBJ2-2
CDR3: CASGLMREGRKDGELFF
DNA: TGTGCTAGTGGTTTGATGCGGGAGGGCCGGAAGGACGGGGAGCTGTTTTTT

V: TRBV20-1
length: 16
size: NA
D: NA
J: TRBJ2-7
CDR3: CSAFRRDYSYNYEQYF
DNA: TGCAGTGCATTTCGAAGGGATTACTCCTATAACTACGAGCAGTACTTC

V: TRBV2
length: 15
size: NA
D: NA
J: TRBJ1-2
CDR3: CASSESREGRNGYTF
DNA: TGTGCCAGCAGTGAATCTCGGGAGGGAAGAAATGGCTACACCTTC

V: TRBV4-1
length: 14
size: NA
D: TRBD2
J: TRBJ2-7
CDR3: CASSQASGAYEQYF
DNA: TGCGCCAGCAGCCAAGCTAGCGGGGCCTACGAGCAGTACTTC

V: TRBV10-3
length: 16
size: few
D: TRBD1
J: TRBJ2-2
CDR3: CAISESDRVWTGELFF
DNA: TGTGCCATCAGTGAGTCTGACAGGGTATGGACCGGGGAGCTGTTTTTT

V: TRBV29-1
length: 12
size: NA
D: TRBD1
J: TRBJ1-1
CDR3: CSPTPGQDKAFF
DNA: TGCAGCCCCACACCTGGACAGGATAAAGCTTTCTTT

V: TRBV7-2
length: 13
size: many
D: NA
J: TRBJ2-7
CDR3: CASSLDSYYEQYF
DNA: TGTGCCAGCAGCTTAGACAGCTACTACGAGCAGTACTTC

V: TRBV24-1
length: 15
size: few
D: TRBD1
J: TRBJ2-1
CDR3: CATSDQGQGYNEQFF
DNA: TGTGCCACCAGTGACCAAGGACAGGGCTACAATGAGCAGTTCTTC

V: TRBV7-6
length: 14
size: many
D: NA
J: TRBJ2-7
CDR3: CASSLTYSSYEQYF
DNA: TGTGCCAGCAGCTTAACGTACAGCTCCTACGAGCAGTACTTC

V: TRBV28
length: 14
size: many
D: TRBD1
J: TRBJ2-1
CDR3: CASSLTGTDNEQFF
DNA: TGTGCCAGCAGTCTAACGGGGACAGACAATGAGCAGTTCTTC

V: TRBV18
length: 15
size: many
D: NA
J: TRBJ2-1
CDR3: CASSPARTQYNEQFF
DNA: TGTGCCAGCTCACCAGCCCGGACGCAATACAATGAGCAGTTCTTC

V: TRBV13
length: 17
size: many
D: NA
J: TRBJ2-5
CDR3: CASSLVTQGRVAETQYF
DNA: TGTGCCAGCAGCTTAGTAACCCAGGGGAGAGTGGCGGAGACCCAGTACTTC

V: TRBV7-9
length: 16
size: many
D: NA
J: TRBJ2-5
CDR3: CASSLAVRRGSETQYF
DNA: TGTGCCAGCAGCCTGGCCGTTCGGAGGGGGTCGGAGACCCAGTACTTC

V: TRBV20-1
length: 14
size: many
D: NA
J: TRBJ1-1
CDR3: CSAPLPSLNTEAFF
DNA: TGCAGTGCTCCCCTCCCCTCATTGAACACTGAAGCTTTCTTT

V: TRBV5-4
length: 18
size: NA
D: TRBD2
J: TRBJ2-7
CDR3: CASSPGLRGAGANYEQYF
DNA: TGTGCCAGCAGCCCCGGGTTACGGGGAGCGGGGGCAAACTACGAGCAGTACTTC

V: TRBV10-3
length: 13
size: many
D: NA
J: TRBJ1-5
CDR3: CAISVTEGQPQHF
DNA: TGTGCCATCAGTGTCACCGAAGGGCAGCCCCAGCATTTT

V: TRBV19
length: 13
size: NA
D: NA
J: TRBJ1-2
CDR3: CATSGPGTYGYTF
DNA: TGTGCCACCTCGGGGCCGGGGACTTATGGCTACACCTTC

V: TRBV3-1
length: 15
size: few
D: TRBD2
J: TRBJ2-7
CDR3: CASSQEPSGRAQQYF
DNA: TGTGCCAGCAGCCAAGAGCCTAGCGGGAGGGCCCAGCAGTACTTC

V: TRBV5-1
length: 13
size: NA
D: NA
J: TRBJ1-4
CDR3: CASSLAGDEKLFF
DNA: TGCGCCAGCAGCTTAGCGGGGGATGAAAAACTGTTTTTT

V: TRBV12-3/TRBV12-4
length: 17
size: many
D: TRBD2
J: TRBJ2-1
CDR3: CASAGLAGARTYNEQFF
DNA: TGTGCCAGCGCGGGACTAGCGGGAGCTCGTACTTACAATGAGCAGTTCTTC

V: TRBV11-2
length: 12
size: many
D: NA
J: TRBJ1-2
CDR3: CASSLSRQVYTF
DNA: TGTGCCAGCAGCTTAAGTCGTCAGGTCTACACCTTC

V: TRBV7-2
length: 16
size: many
D: NA
J: TRBJ2-2
CDR3: CASSLVVGHPAGELFF
DNA: TGTGCCAGCAGCTTAGTCGTGGGGCACCCCGCCGGGGAGCTGTTTTTT

V: TRBV18
length: 18
size: many
D: NA
J: TRBJ1-2
CDR3: CASSLRVDNRGRDYGYTF
DNA: TGTGCCAGCTCACTCCGGGTGGATAACCGAGGACGAGACTATGGCTACACCTTC

V: TRBV28
length: 11
size: many
D: NA
J: TRBJ2-5
CDR3: CASNSRETQYF
DNA: TGTGCCAGTAATTCCCGGGAGACCCAGTACTTC

V: TRBV3-1
length: 14
size: NA
D: TRBD2
J: TRBJ2-5
CDR3: CASSRTSGKETQYF
DNA: TGTGCCAGCAGCCGGACTAGCGGGAAAGAGACCCAGTACTTC

V: TRBV4-2
length: 15
size: few
D: NA
J: TRBJ2-7
CDR3: CASSQDRGLVYEQYF
DNA: TGTGCCAGCAGCCAAGATAGGGGTCTAGTCTACGAGCAGTACTTC

V: TRBV12-3/TRBV12-4
length: 15
size: many
D: NA
J: TRBJ2-1
CDR3: CASRPASAFYNEQFF
DNA: TGTGCCAGCCGTCCCGCTAGCGCCTTCTACAATGAGCAGTTCTTC

V: TRBV4-1
length: 13
size: few
D: NA
J: TRBJ2-5
CDR3: CASSQGALETQYF
DNA: TGCGCCAGCAGCCAAGGGGCATTGGAGACCCAGTACTTC

V: TRBV11-2
length: 17
size: many
D: NA
J: TRBJ2-3
CDR3: CASRPTVGEAGTDTQYF
DNA: TGTGCCAGCAGACCCACGGTGGGAGAGGCGGGGACAGATACGCAGTATTTT

V: TRBV7-3
length: 13
size: many
D: NA
J: TRBJ2-2
CDR3: CASSLSSTGELFF
DNA: TGTGCCAGCAGCTTAAGCAGTACCGGGGAGCTGTTTTTT

V: TRBV5-1
length: 15
size: many
D: NA
J: TRBJ2-3
CDR3: CASSPEISKTDTQYF
DNA: TGCGCCAGCAGCCCGGAAATATCCAAGACAGATACGCAGTATTTT

V: TRBV2
length: 13
size: many
D: NA
J: TRBJ1-1
CDR3: CASSGGGTREAFF
DNA: TGTGCCAGCTCGGGGGGGGGAACGCGTGAAGCTTTCTTT

V: TRBV28
length: 16
size: many
D: NA
J: TRBJ1-5
CDR3: CASSLLALGDNQPQHF
DNA: TGTGCCAGCAGTTTATTGGCTTTGGGGGATAATCAGCCCCAGCATTTT

V: TRBV15
length: 12
size: NA
D: NA
J: TRBJ2-3
CDR3: CATSRFVDTQYF
DNA: TGTGCCACCAGCAGATTTGTGGATACGCAGTATTTT

V: TRBV3-1
length: 16
size: NA
D: TRBD2
J: TRBJ2-3
CDR3: CASSRGTSGSPDTQYF
DNA: TGTGCCAGCAGCCGTGGGACTAGCGGGAGCCCAGATACGCAGTATTTT

V: TRBV5-5
length: 14
size: NA
D: NA
J: TRBJ2-2
CDR3: CASSFIGNTGELFF
DNA: TGTGCCAGCAGCTTTATAGGGAACACCGGGGAGCTGTTTTTT

V: TRBV14
length: 12
size: many
D: NA
J: TRBJ2-2
CDR3: CASSFNTGELFF
DNA: TGTGCCAGCAGCTTCAACACCGGGGAGCTGTTTTTT

V: TRBV5-1
length: 14
size: NA
D: NA
J: TRBJ2-7
CDR3: CASSLVQGPYEQYF
DNA: TGCGCCAGCAGCTTGGTGCAGGGACCCTACGAGCAGTACTTC

V: TRBV2
length: 14
size: NA
D: NA
J: TRBJ2-2
CDR3: CASLRETNTGELFF
DNA: TGTGCCAGCTTAAGGGAAACGAACACCGGGGAGCTGTTTTTT

V: TRBV30
length: 16
size: many
D: NA
J: TRBJ2-2
CDR3: CASFGWGTPATGELFF
DNA: TGTGCCTCCTTCGGGTGGGGGACTCCCGCTACCGGGGAGCTGTTTTTT

V: TRBV27
length: 11
size: NA
D: NA
J: TRBJ2-5
CDR3: CAISESDSQYF
DNA: TGTGCCATCAGTGAGTCGGACTCCCAGTACTTC

V: TRBV14
length: 12
size: NA
D: NA
J: TRBJ1-2
CDR3: CASSQDLRMYTF
DNA: TGTGCCAGCAGCCAAGATCTCCGCATGTACACCTTC